Listed below are T cell receptor beta chains from one sample, sequenced in a study of molecular identifiers for immune sequencing clone quantification. TCRdb re-called the PCR reads with MiXCR, one entry per CDR3 protein. Among approximately 550,000 distinct CDR3 sequences listed, roughly 24% were seen once. The sequenced sample consisted of naive CD8+ T cells from blood, with Jurkat cell RNA spiked in. These receptors were taken from a human donor in good health. Some libraries in this study had Jurkat cell RNA spiked in. Both conserved end residues are part of each CDR3. Fields, in order: V gene, clone size, CDR3 protein. Clone sizes are given selectively: once, few, many, or a class where the clone is expanded.

TRBV7-2 | many | CASSLGVGLSYEQYF
TRBV6-2/TRBV6-3 | many | CASSFVQNTEAFF
TRBV6-5 | few | CASSYTRGMAPRTGELFF
TRBV7-9 | many | CASSLVGPPMNTEAFF
TRBV7-6 | few | CASSPSSNYGYTF
TRBV11-2 | few | CASSLDPAGTNTGELFF
TRBV12-5 | few | CASGLPGGTQPQHF
TRBV27 | few | CASSYQLGDTDTQYF
TRBV30 | . | CTWKKTPSVPELFF
TRBV19 | . | CATSGGAYEQYF
TRBV30 | . | CAWSVGPRAYEQYF
TRBV19 | . | CASSMEGRTEAFF
TRBV30 | once | CAWSVLLDRNEKPFF
TRBV16 | many | CASSHTHSNQPQHF
TRBV5-4 | few | CASSIHGQPTNEKLFF
TRBV12-5 | once | CASGLDRAAGNPYNEQFF
TRBV18 | many | CASTRDSHSGANVLTF
TRBV4-1 | . | CASSQVQGLYEQYF
TRBV2 | . | CASSEMDSLNYGYTF
TRBV12-3/TRBV12-4 | few | CASSAGGGYGYTF
TRBV7-9 | few | CASSQLAVNYNEQFF
TRBV19 | . | CASSMYGPLDAEAFF
TRBV7-9 | few | CASSLPVANTEAFF
TRBV24-1 | many | CATSASGQGAKTEAFF
TRBV27 | many | CASSLSRTNTEAFF
TRBV19 | few | CASSIPGRGTGELFF
TRBV20-1 | . | CSARGGTARSGANVLTF
TRBV7-9 | few | CASSLDRATTEAFF
TRBV6-1 | . | CASSAADENTEAFF
TRBV7-9 | few | CASSLVDGNEKLFF
TRBV21-1 | few | CARTKAEAYGYTF
TRBV4-3 | few | CASSQEGPDRYFNSPLHF
TRBV7-9 | . | CASSFPIIAETYNEQFF